This paragraph covers one T cell receptor beta chain sequence. The sample originates from a study of blood T cells in healthy people across ages. The CDR3 extends over 13 amino acids. Germline values: CDR1 DFQATT, CDR2 SNEGSKA (reference sequence). Next came a second PCR, run for about 7 to 12 cycles, which used a sample-barcoded 5' primer along with a J-beta primer mix. A single record per CDR3 protein comes from TCRdb applying MiXCR to the 5' RACE reads. The sample consists of about 1.8 million distinct CDR3 sequences, about 50% of them appearing once. The TCR was taken from a middle-aged woman in good health. The sequencing sample was made of blood. The J gene is TRBJ1-5, the V gene TRBV20-1; D might be TRBD1 (5 bases). CDR3 sequence (DNA): TGCAGCGTAAAGCGGGGGGTGCGGCAGCCCCAGCATTTT. Translating it yields CSVKRGVRQPQHF.